This entry lists 24 T cell receptor beta chains sequenced from one sample in a study of cytomegalovirus exposure and HLA in healthy donors. Using immunoSEQ multiplex PCR, the repertoire was profiled, and TCRdb retains in-frame clones only, with some absent. In the table there are some 160,000 clones, roughly 90% of which are singletons. The sample comprised PBMCs. The receptor source for this set is a man aged 18 to 29 in good health and CMV-seronegative.

For the CDR3, the DNA is TGTGCCAGCAGTTGGCACCGTGGACAGGGGAAGTCCGCAAACTATGGCTACACCTTC. Encoded protein: CASSWHRGQGKSANYGYTF. The rearrangement joins TRBV27 to TRBJ1-2; 9 bases line up with TRBD1. Germline CDR1 reads MNHEY; CDR2 reads SMNVEV (reference sequence). The CDR3 sequence is 19 residues long. V shed 4 bases, J shed 2 bases, and the junction held 17 bases outside the gene matches.

The chain employs TRBV2 and TRBJ2-7, with 8 positions matching TRBD1. The V segment lost 6 bases and the J segment 2 bases; nucleotides outside the gene matches: 6. The CDR3 contains 14 residues. Germline CDR1 is SNHLY and CDR2 is FYNNEI. CDR3 nucleotides: TGTGCCAGCAGGAAGGACAGGGTCACCTACGAGCAGTACTTC. Encoded protein: CASRKDRVTYEQYF.

The sample holds one count of this clone. The CDR3 here is CASSLSRTGLAKNIQYF. CDR3 DNA sequence: TGTGCCAGCAGCTTATCTCGGACAGGGCTTGCCAAAAACATTCAGTACTTC. The J gene is TRBJ2-4, the V gene TRBV7-8, with TRBD1 matching over 8 bases. V was pared by 2 bases and J by 1 base, with 7 bases of the junction left unmatched. The CDR3 runs to 17 residues. Looked up from germline, CDR1 is SGHVS and CDR2 is FQNEAQ.

V is TRBV5-1 and J is TRBJ2-7; weak D call: TRBD1 (6 bases). With 2 bases removed from V and 5 bases from J, the gap between germline ends came to 11 bases. Germline CDR1 and CDR2: SGHRS and YFSETQ. The CDR3 spans 13 residues. The CDR3 loop is CASSFRTEDEQYF. For the CDR3, the DNA is TGCGCCAGCAGCTTTAGGACAGAAGACGAGCAGTACTTC.

The rearrangement uses TRBV30 and TRBJ2-1; D gene unclear. V was cut by 0 bases and J by 0 bases, with 6 bases left in between. Germline lookup yields CDR1 GTSNPN and CDR2 SVGIG (reference sequence). The CDR3 is made up of 14 amino acids. CDR3 DNA sequence: TGTGCCTGGAGTGTAAGCTACTCCTACAATGAGCAGTTCTTC. Its protein product is CAWSVSYSYNEQFF.

The V gene is TRBV10-2, the J gene TRBJ1-2; 7 bases are shared with TRBD1. CDR1 and CDR2 from the germline V gene are WSHSY and SAAADI. This CDR3 is 15 amino acids long. With V trimmed by 0 bases and J by 3 bases, 4 bases remained unmatched. CDR3 in DNA: TGCGCCAGCAGTGAGTCCCAGACAGGGTACTATGGCTACACCTTC. It specifies CASSESQTGYYGYTF.

The chain combines TRBV6-5 with TRBJ2-5, with 7 positions matching TRBD1. The J segment lost 1 base and the V segment lost 5 bases, leaving 7 bases of the junction unmatched. The germline V gene encodes CDR1 MNHEY and CDR2 SVGAGI. CDR3 length: 15 amino acids. The CDR3 here is CASSHIGGPQETQYF. For the CDR3, the DNA is TGTGCCAGCAGTCACATAGGGGGCCCCCAAGAGACCCAGTACTTC.

This chain joins TRBV6-1 and TRBJ2-7; 8 nucleotides align to TRBD1. J was trimmed by 2 bases and V by 7 bases; bases with no gene match: 10. The CDR3 runs 15 residues. CDR1 is MNHNS and CDR2 is SASEGT in the germline V gene. The chain's CDR3 is CASTPSGGRTYEQYV. The CDR3 bases are TGTGCCAGCACCCCTTCAGGGGGCAGAACCTACGAGCAGTACGTC.

The chain recombines TRBV7-6 with TRBJ2-7, with 7 bases fitting TRBD1. J was trimmed by 3 bases and V by 1 base; bases with no gene match: 6. Germline V CDR1 and CDR2: SGHVS, FNYEAQ. The CDR3 has 15 amino acids. The CDR3 protein is CASSLEGQINYEQYF. In nucleotides, the CDR3 is TGTGCCAGCAGCTTAGAGGGACAGATAAACTACGAGCAGTACTTC. Variable domain in full (rest from reference TRBV7-6 and TRBJ2-7): GAGVSQSPRYKVTKRGQDVALRCDPISGHVSLYWYRQALGQGPEFLTYFNYEAQQDKSGLPNDRFSAERPEGSISTLTIQRTEQRDSAMYRCASSLEGQINYEQYFGPGTRLTVT.

The CDR3 loop reads CASSHEGQTNTGELFF. CDR3 coding DNA: TGTGCCAGCAGCCATGAGGGACAGACGAACACCGGGGAGCTGTTTTTT. The V and J genes are TRBV4-2 and TRBJ2-2; 7 nucleotides align to TRBD1. The V gene's germline CDR1 is LGHNA and CDR2 YNFKEQ. The V gene end was trimmed by 3 bases and the J gene end by 0 bases; junction bases not matched to a gene: 4. This CDR3 is built from 16 residues.

This clone was seen once. This sequence joins TRBV27 and TRBJ2-1, with D perhaps TRBD2 (6 bases). CDR3 size: 16 residues. V was pared by 6 bases and J by 4 bases, with 19 bases between. From germline, CDR1 is MNHEY and CDR2 SMNVEV (reference sequence). The CDR3 DNA reads as TGTGCCAGCAGCTCAGGGCGGGATGGGGCTTACAATGAGCAGTTCTTC. This translates into CASSSGRDGAYNEQFF.

V gene TRBV19 combines with J gene TRBJ2-3; 14 bases map to TRBD2. Per the germline V gene, CDR1 is LNHDA and CDR2 is SQIVND (reference sequence). The CDR3 is made up of 15 amino acids. V gave up 7 bases and J gave up 7 bases; unmatched junction bases: 7. CDR3 in amino acids: CASKETSGRGYTQYF. CDR3 sequence (DNA): TGTGCCAGTAAGGAGACTAGCGGGAGGGGTTATACGCAGTATTTT.

The chain uses TRBV19 and TRBJ1-3; the D is unclear. Trimming removed 2 bases at V and 2 bases at J, with 7 bases between. Germline V gene lookup returns CDR1 LNHDA and CDR2 SQIVND (reference sequence). CDR3 length: 14 residues. The CDR3 region has the DNA TGTGCCAGTAGTATACGCGGTCCTGGAAACACCATATATTTT. Its protein is CASSIRGPGNTIYF.

The chain combines TRBV7-9 with TRBJ2-1; maybe TRBD1 (5 bases). This CDR3 has 17 amino acids. Germline loops: CDR1 SEHNR, CDR2 FQNEAQ (reference sequence). Trimming removed 5 bases from V and 0 bases from J, with 17 bases in between. The CDR3 sequence: CASSPLPDSNSYNEQFF. CDR3 coding DNA: TGTGCCAGCAGCCCCCTTCCCGACAGTAACTCCTACAATGAGCAGTTCTTC.

The J gene is TRBJ2-3, the V gene TRBV6-1; 10 nucleotides agree with TRBD1. The CDR3 is 16 residues long. CDR1 is MNHNS, CDR2 SASEGT, per germline. V trimming: 4 bases; J trimming: 3 bases; junction bases outside the gene matches: 7. CDR3 residues: CASSGSGQGSTDTQYF. CDR3 DNA: TGTGCCAGCAGTGGATCGGGACAGGGGTCAACAGATACGCAGTATTTT.

The chain couples TRBV19 to TRBJ2-5; 8 bases fit TRBD1. Germline V gene lookup returns CDR1 LNHDA and CDR2 SQIVND (reference sequence). This CDR3 spans 15 amino acids. Trimming took 4 bases from V and 3 from J; bases not matched to a gene: 7. The CDR3 sequence is CASSTWTGPEETQYF. DNA for the CDR3: TGTGCCAGTAGTACCTGGACAGGGCCCGAAGAGACCCAGTACTTC.

This rearrangement joins TRBV5-1 to TRBJ1-2; no clear D. The CDR3 has 13 residues. Per the germline V gene, CDR1 is SGHRS and CDR2 is YFSETQ. Deletions cut 0 bases from V and 8 bases from J, with 11 bases between. CDR3 DNA: TGCGCCAGCAGCTTGGGCGGGGTTGACGGCTACACCTTC. Translation gives CASSLGGVDGYTF.

The chain joins TRBV27 to TRBJ1-2; 7 bases align to TRBD1. CDR3 length: 13 amino acids. V lost 8 bases, J lost 5 bases, and 8 bases stayed unmatched. Germline-derived CDR1 and CDR2 are MNHEY and SMNVEV (reference sequence). The CDR3 region is CASSFGQAYGYTF. The CDR3 DNA reads as TGTGCCAGCTCCTTCGGACAGGCTTATGGCTACACCTTC.

This chain joins TRBV4-1 and TRBJ1-6, with D tentatively TRBD1 (5 bases). In germline, CDR1 is MGHRA, CDR2 YSYEKL. Trimming took off 1 base at V and 7 bases at J, with 17 bases between the two ends. This CDR3 has 17 residues. The CDR3 region is CASSQVMGSPGNSPLHF. DNA of the CDR3: TGCGCCAGCAGCCAAGTCATGGGTTCCCCAGGGAATTCACCCCTCCACTTT.

V is TRBV10-3 and J is TRBJ2-2, with D possibly TRBD2 on 6 matching bases. CDR1 and CDR2 (germline): ENHRY, SYGVKD. V lost 4 bases to trimming and J lost 5 bases, with 14 bases between them. This CDR3 is 15 amino acids long. CDR3 sequence: CAISAFSGETGELFF. Here the CDR3 DNA reads TGTGCCATCAGTGCCTTTTCGGGAGAGACCGGGGAGCTGTTTTTT.

The V call is TRBV6-5, the J call TRBJ1-1; the D is unclear. Germline V gene lookup returns CDR1 MNHEY and CDR2 SVGAGI. The CDR3 is made up of 11 amino acids. V lost 5 bases to trimming and J lost 10 bases, with 11 bases between them. The CDR3 DNA sequence: TGTGCCAGCAGTGAAACGGTGATAGCTTTCTTT. Its protein product is CASSETVIAFF.

The rearrangement links TRBV9 to TRBJ1-6; 7 positions agree with TRBD1. The J segment lost 5 bases and the V segment lost 2 bases, leaving 4 bases of the junction unmatched. The CDR3 runs to 15 residues. Germline V gives CDR1 SGDLS, CDR2 YYNGEE. CDR3 bases: TGTGCCAGCAGCGTCGAGGGGGCGAATAATTCACCCCTCCACTTT. It yields the protein CASSVEGANNSPLHF.

This clone came up once. The chain links TRBV5-6 to TRBJ1-5; 7 bases line up with TRBD1. Germline assignment: CDR1 SGHDT and CDR2 YYEEEE. The CDR3 sequence is 14 residues long. Germline trimming cut 1 base from V and 4 bases from J; bases unmatched to any gene: 2. DNA of the CDR3: TGTGCCAGCAGCTTGTCGGGACAGAATCAGCCCCAGCATTTT. This encodes CASSLSGQNQPQHF.

The CDR3: CASSEGTGGRETQYF. In nucleotides, the CDR3 is TGTGCCAGCAGTGAAGGGACAGGGGGCAGGGAGACCCAGTACTTC. This chain uses TRBV6-1 with TRBJ2-5; 11 nucleotides line up with TRBD1. The CDR3 is 15 residues long. The ends lost 1 base at V and 5 bases at J; junction bases unmatched: 3. The V gene's germline CDR1 is MNHNS and CDR2 SASEGT.